Reported below is one TCR beta chain. The table lists this clonotype with many counts. The antigen this receptor binds is unknown. No base quality information exists; no much larger clone differs at one position. The sample's treatment or condition label, in plain terms: in vitro stimulation with specific CMV peptide epitopes to enrich CMV-specific T cells. This sample is part of a study of T cell repertoires in cytomegalovirus infection (dated by TCRdb to the late 2010s). Background on the whole study: Alongside well-studied HLA-B-restricted epitopes, the peptide stimulations were aimed at recently identified HLA-C-restricted CMV epitopes, whose presentation resists viral immunomodulation. Because public TCR beta signatures pointed to carriage of CMV infection together with the matching HLA type, the HLA type of each donor mattered for the analysis. Results the study describes overall, beyond this receptor: Cumulative frequency of public TCR beta family members discriminated carriers of CMV infection plus the relevant HLA type in this cohort and an independent approximately 400-donor cohort. The ex vivo response was dominated by HLA-C-restricted CMV-specific TCR beta clonotypes, which also provided the single most frequent clonotype in two of eight donors.

TCRdb names Illumina HiSeq 1500 as the instrument used. The raw public reads went through TCRdb reprocessing: fastp at Q25, MiXCR clone calling, in-frame beta chains kept. Rows are combined by CDR3 protein, so each entry shows the most common genes and DNA. Across this sample there are about 890,000 distinct CDR3 sequences, with around 31% seen only once. The ten largest clones add up to more than 13% of the sample. Sequenced here: cultured CD8+ T cells from PBMCs, sampled from culture after CMV antigen stimulation. The clonotype originates from a human donor in good health (CMV status not recorded). Some clones in this sample may be carry-over from other donors' samples.

The CDR3 region reads CASSRLVGGPTEAFF. The nucleotides read TGTGCCAGCAGCCGGCTTGTTGGAGGGCCGACTGAAGCTTTCTTT. The rearranged segments are TRBV7-6 and TRBJ1-1; the D gene identity is not certain. V and J are truncated by 5 bases and 5 bases respectively, leaving an intervening sequence of 18 bases. Reading from cysteine to phenylalanine, the CDR3 counts 15 amino acids. Only the CDR3 part of the read is kept: 45 bases, read in frame from the first base. The germline V gene gives CDR1 as SGHVS and CDR2 as FNYEAQ. With all but the CDR3 taken from the reference TRBV7-6 and TRBJ1-1 genes, the full variable domain is: GAGVSQSPRYKVTKRGQDVALRCDPISGHVSLYWYRQALGQGPEFLTYFNYEAQQDKSGLPNDRFSAERPEGSISTLTIQRTEQRDSAMYRCASSRLVGGPTEAFFGQGTRLTVV.